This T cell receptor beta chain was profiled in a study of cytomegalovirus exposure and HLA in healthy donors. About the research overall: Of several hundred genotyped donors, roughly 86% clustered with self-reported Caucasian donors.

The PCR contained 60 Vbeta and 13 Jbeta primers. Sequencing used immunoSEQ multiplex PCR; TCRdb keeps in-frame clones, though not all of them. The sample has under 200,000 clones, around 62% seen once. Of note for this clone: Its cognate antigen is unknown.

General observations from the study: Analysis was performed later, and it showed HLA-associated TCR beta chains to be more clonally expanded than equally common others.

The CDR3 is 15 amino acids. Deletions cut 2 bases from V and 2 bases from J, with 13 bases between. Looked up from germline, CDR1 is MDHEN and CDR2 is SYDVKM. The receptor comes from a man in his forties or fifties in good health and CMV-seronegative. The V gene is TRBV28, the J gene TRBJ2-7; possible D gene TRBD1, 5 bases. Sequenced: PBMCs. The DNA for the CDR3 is TGTGCCAGCAGTTTAGTGGCAGGGAACCCCTACGAGCAGTACTTC. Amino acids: CASSLVAGNPYEQYF. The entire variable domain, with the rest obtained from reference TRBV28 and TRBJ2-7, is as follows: DVKVTQSSRYLVKRTGEKVFLECVQDMDHENMFWYRQDPGLGLRLIYFSYDVKMKEKGDIPEGYSVSREKKERFSLILESASTNQTSMYLCASSLVAGNPYEQYFGPGTRLTVT.